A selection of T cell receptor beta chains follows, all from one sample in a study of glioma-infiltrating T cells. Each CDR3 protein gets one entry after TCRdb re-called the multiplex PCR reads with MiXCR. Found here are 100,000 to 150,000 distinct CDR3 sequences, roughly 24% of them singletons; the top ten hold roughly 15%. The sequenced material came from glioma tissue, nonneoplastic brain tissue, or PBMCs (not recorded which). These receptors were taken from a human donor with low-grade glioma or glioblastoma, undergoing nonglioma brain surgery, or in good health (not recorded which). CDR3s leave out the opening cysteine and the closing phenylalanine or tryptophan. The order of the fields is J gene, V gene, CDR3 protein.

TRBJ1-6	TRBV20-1	SARDIPGQGNSPLH
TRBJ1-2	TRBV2	ASSAQGASYGYT
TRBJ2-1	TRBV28	ASSFRGPSYNEQF
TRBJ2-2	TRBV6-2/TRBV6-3	ASSFTTSGHASTGELF
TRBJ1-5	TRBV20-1	SATGQGLDQPQH
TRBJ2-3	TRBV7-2	ASSPIRATLSTDTQY
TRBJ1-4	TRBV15	ATSRVGTDEKLF
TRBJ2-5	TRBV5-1	ASSLTPTEGQETQY
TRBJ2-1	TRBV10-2	ASITQTSGRHEQF
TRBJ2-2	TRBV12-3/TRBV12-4	ASSNIQGWAGELF
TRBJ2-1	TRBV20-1	SAGGGSAYNEQF
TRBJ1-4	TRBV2	AGASGGQEKLF
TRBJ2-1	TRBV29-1	SVDKDSPYNEQF
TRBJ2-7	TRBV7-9	ASSLATNYEQY
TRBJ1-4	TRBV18	ASSPPGLNEKLF